This T cell receptor (beta chain) was captured in a study of response to subunit inactivated influenza vaccine. CDR1 is DFQATT, CDR2 SNEGSKA, per germline (reference sequence). This CDR3 region has 16 residues. V shed 3 bases and J 4 bases; nucleotides not matched to a gene: 9. TCRdb passed the RT-PCR reads through MiXCR, listing each CDR3 protein once. The table records more than 700,000 distinct CDR3 sequences, around 20% of them present only once. The source is a man over 45 who received an inactivated influenza vaccine. Sequencing used PBMCs from blood, obtained around 5 days after vaccination. V and J are TRBV20-1 and TRBJ2-1; 10 positions match TRBD2. The CDR3 protein is CSARTLAGLRYNEQFF. The DNA for the CDR3 is TGCAGTGCTAGGACACTAGCGGGATTAAGGTACAATGAGCAGTTCTTC.